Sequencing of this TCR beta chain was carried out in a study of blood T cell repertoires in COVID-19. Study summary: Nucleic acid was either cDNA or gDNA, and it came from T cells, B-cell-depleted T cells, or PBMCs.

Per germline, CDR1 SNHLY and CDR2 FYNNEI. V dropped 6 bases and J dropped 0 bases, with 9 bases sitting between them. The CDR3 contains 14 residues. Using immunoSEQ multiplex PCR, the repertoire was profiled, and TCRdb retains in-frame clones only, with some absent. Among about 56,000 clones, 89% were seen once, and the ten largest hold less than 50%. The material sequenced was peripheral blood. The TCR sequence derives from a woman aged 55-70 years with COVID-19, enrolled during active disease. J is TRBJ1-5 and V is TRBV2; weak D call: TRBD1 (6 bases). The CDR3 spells CASRDSYSNQPQHF. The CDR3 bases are TGTGCCAGCAGGGACAGCTATAGCAATCAGCCCCAGCATTTT.